A single sample is the source of the 26 T cell receptor beta chains below, sequenced in a study of T cell responses to AZD1222 COVID-19 vaccine. Data came from immunoSEQ multiplex PCR; TCRdb stores just in-frame clones and leaves some out. The sample holds tens of thousands of clones, around 80% seen once. Material: peripheral blood, obtained on day 0 of AZD1222 vaccination. These receptors were obtained from an adult in good health.

The rearrangement uses TRBV9 and TRBJ1-3; D is uncertain. Trimming left V 0 bases short and J 0 bases short, with 13 bases between. From germline, CDR1 is SGDLS and CDR2 YYNGEE. The CDR3 runs 17 residues. The CDR3 here is CASSVDGSPNSGNTIYF. As DNA, the CDR3 is TGTGCCAGCAGCGTAGATGGATCTCCCAACTCTGGAAACACCATATATTTT.

The chain recombines TRBV7-2 with TRBJ1-2; 7 bases agree with TRBD1. The junction had 4 bases not matched to a gene; V was cut back by 5 bases and J by 4 bases. The CDR3 length is 13 residues. The germline gives CDR1 SGHTA, CDR2 FQGNSA. In nucleotides, the CDR3 is TGTGCCAGCAGCCACGGGACAGCCTATGGCTACACCTTC. This encodes CASSHGTAYGYTF.

This clone has a single count. This chain connects TRBV6-5 to TRBJ1-2; no reliable D call. Germline V gives CDR1 MNHEY, CDR2 SVGAGI. V was cut by 4 bases and J by 1 base, with 13 bases left in between. This CDR3 comprises 15 residues. The CDR3 protein is CASSSLSQVNYGYTF. The CDR3 DNA sequence: TGTGCCAGCAGTTCCCTAAGCCAGGTTAACTATGGCTACACCTTC.

J is TRBJ2-7 and V is TRBV7-9; TRBD1 matches 8 bases. The CDR3 contains 14 residues. Germline values: CDR1 SEHNR, CDR2 FQNEAQ (reference sequence). V dropped 5 bases and J dropped 4; count of bases not matched to a gene: 7. CDR3 amino acids: CASSIQGVRYEQYF. As DNA, the CDR3 is TGTGCCAGCAGCATACAGGGGGTTCGGTACGAGCAGTACTTC.

The CDR3, as DNA: TGTGCCACCAGTGCGGGGGGGACAGATACGCAGTATTTT. It specifies CATSAGGTDTQYF. The chain joins TRBV24-1 to TRBJ2-3, with 8 bases matching TRBD2. J was trimmed by 3 bases and V by 5 bases; bases with no gene match: 0. Germline CDR1 KGHDR, CDR2 SFDVKD. The CDR3 has 13 amino acids.

The chain employs TRBV3-1 (or the pseudogene TRBV3-2) and TRBJ2-7; tentatively, D is TRBD1 or TRBD2 (5 bases each). CDR3 length: 17 residues. The germline V and J ends were trimmed by 2 bases and 3 bases, with 20 bases remaining between them. Germline V gene sequence: CDR1 LGHDT, CDR2 YNNKEL (reference sequence). The CDR3 protein is CASSQRGVGSKHYEQYV. CDR3 nucleotides: TGTGCCAGCAGCCAAAGAGGGGTCGGATCTAAGCACTACGAGCAGTACGTC.

This clone came up once. This rearrangement joins TRBV13 to TRBJ2-7, with no clear D. Germline V lookup: CDR1 PRHDT, CDR2 FYEKMQ (reference sequence). The V gene lost 5 bases and the J gene lost 2 bases, with 4 bases spanning the gap. CDR3 length: 11 amino acids. CDR3 DNA sequence: TGTGCCAGCAGCCGAACCTACGAGCAGTACTTC. This translates into CASSRTYEQYF. Full variable domain (remainder filled in from reference TRBV13 and TRBJ2-7): AAGVIQSPRHLIKEKRETATLKCYPIPRHDTVYWYQQGPGQDPQFLISFYEKMQSDKGSIPDRFSAQQFSDYHSELNMSSLELGDSALYFCASSRTYEQYFGPGTRLTVT.

This clone was picked up a small number of times. The chain uses TRBV5-6 and TRBJ2-5; D remains unclear. V lost 2 bases and J 4 bases, leaving 3 bases between the germline ends. The germline gives CDR1 SGHDT, CDR2 YYEEEE. The CDR3 is 11 residues long. For the CDR3, the DNA is TGTGCCAGCAGCTTACGAGAGACCCAGTACTTC. Protein sequence: CASSLRETQYF.

The V gene is TRBV6-1, the J gene TRBJ2-1; D possibly corresponds to TRBD2 (6 bases). V was trimmed by 2 bases and J by 7 bases, leaving 18 bases between them. CDR3 length: 16 amino acids. In germline, CDR1 is MNHNS, CDR2 SASEGT. In nucleotides, the CDR3 is TGTGCCAGCAGTGAATTGGGGCGGGGTTCCAAGAATGAGCAGTTCTTC. Residues: CASSELGRGSKNEQFF.

This clone has only a few counts. DNA for the CDR3: TGTGCCAGCAGCCAAGCGGCTGAAGCTTTCTTT. Its translation is CASSQAAEAFF. The gene calls are TRBV3-1 (or the pseudogene TRBV3-2) and TRBJ1-1; no definite D call. The CDR3 loop spans 11 amino acids. Germline CDR1 is LGHDT and CDR2 is YNNKEL (reference sequence). V lost 1 base and J 6 bases, leaving 3 bases between the germline ends.

V gene TRBV3-1 (or the pseudogene TRBV3-2) combines with J gene TRBJ2-3; 11 bases are a match to TRBD2. Looked up from germline, CDR1 is LGHDT and CDR2 is YNNKEL (reference sequence). The J segment lost 0 bases and the V segment lost 1 base, leaving 3 bases of the junction unmatched. CDR3 size: 17 residues. In DNA, the CDR3 is TGTGCCAGCAGCCAAGTGGGGACTAGCGGAAGCACAGATACGCAGTATTTT. This encodes CASSQVGTSGSTDTQYF.

The V gene is TRBV6-2 or TRBV6-3, the J gene TRBJ2-2; D unresolved. Germline V gene lookup returns CDR1 MNHEY and CDR2 SVGEGT. The CDR3 is 19 amino acids. Trimming left V 0 bases short and J 2 bases short, with 19 bases between. CDR3 protein: CASSYSIWRDFYNTGELFF. CDR3 nucleotides: TGTGCCAGCAGTTACTCGATCTGGCGAGACTTCTACAACACCGGGGAGCTGTTTTTT.

The chain joins TRBV27 to TRBJ2-2; D possibly uses TRBD1 or TRBD2 (5 bases each). The CDR3 loop spans 16 amino acids. Germline CDR1 is MNHEY and CDR2 is SMNVEV (reference sequence). The V end lost 5 bases, the J end lost 7 bases, and 20 bases lay between the germline ends. CDR3 nucleotide sequence: TGTGCCAGCAGTCTGGACCGGGGCTACCTCGGCGGGGAGCTGTTTTTT. This encodes CASSLDRGYLGGELFF.

The chain joins TRBV4-1 to TRBJ2-3; 14 nucleotides align to TRBD2. V lost 1 base and J lost 0; bases outside the gene matches: 6. Germline assignment: CDR1 MGHRA and CDR2 YSYEKL. The CDR3 has 19 residues. The CDR3 spells CASSQAGTSGSASTDTQYF. The CDR3 DNA sequence: TGCGCCAGCAGCCAAGCCGGGACTAGCGGGAGCGCTAGCACAGATACGCAGTATTTT.

The CDR3 DNA reads as TGTGCCAGCAGCTTGGGGAGCGGGGGGGCAGATACGCAGTATTTT. Translation gives CASSLGSGGADTQYF. V gene TRBV5-5 combines with J gene TRBJ2-3; 10 bases agree with TRBD2. The germline V gene encodes CDR1 SGHKS and CDR2 YYEKEE (reference sequence). The CDR3 has 15 residues. The V segment lost 0 bases and the J segment 4 bases; nucleotides outside the gene matches: 2.

This rearrangement joins TRBV10-3 to TRBJ1-1; no clear D gene. CDR3 size: 14 residues. V shed 2 bases and J shed 1 base, with 8 bases lying between them. Germline values: CDR1 ENHRY, CDR2 SYGVKD. The DNA of the CDR3 is TGTGCCATCAGTGAGGGGAGGCAGAACACTGAAGCTTTCTTT. Its protein product is CAISEGRQNTEAFF.

The chain uses TRBV6-4 and TRBJ1-5; TRBD1 is a possible D gene (6 bases). The ends were cut back, 3 bases at V and 4 bases at J, with 13 bases in the middle. Germline V gene data show CDR1 as MRHNA and CDR2 as SNTAGT. This CDR3 has 15 residues. This chain's CDR3 is CASSDRGARNQPQHF. CDR3 nucleotides: TGTGCCAGCAGTGATCGGGGGGCCCGGAATCAGCCCCAGCATTTT.

CDR3 sequence reads: CASSLGGSGANVLTF. The CDR3 DNA is TGTGCCAGCAGCTTGGGCGGCTCTGGGGCCAACGTCCTGACTTTC. This chain connects TRBV5-5 to TRBJ2-6; D is ambiguous. Germline V gene lookup returns CDR1 SGHKS and CDR2 YYEKEE (reference sequence). V lost 0 bases and J 0 bases, leaving 4 bases between the germline ends. The CDR3 sequence is 15 residues long.

The chain employs TRBV7-8 and TRBJ2-3; 8 bases line up with TRBD2. Germline V lookup: CDR1 SGHVS, CDR2 FQNEAQ. V gave up 1 base and J gave up 2 bases; unmatched junction bases: 8. This CDR3 has 17 amino acids. The CDR3 DNA sequence: TGTGCCAGCAGCTTAGATACAGCGGGGGCTACCACAGATACGCAGTATTTT. Amino acid sequence: CASSLDTAGATTDTQYF.

This clone was picked up a small number of times. The CDR3 DNA follows: TGTGCCAGCAGGGTAATTGGGGCCAACGTCCTGACTTTC. This gives the protein CASRVIGANVLTF. The rearrangement joins TRBV12-3 or TRBV12-4 to TRBJ2-6; no definite D call. This CDR3 region has 13 residues. V lost 6 bases and J lost 3, with 6 bases in between.

This chain uses TRBV12-5 with TRBJ2-1; TRBD2 matches 15 bases. CDR3 length equals 15 residues. J was trimmed by 7 bases and V by 3 bases; bases with no gene match: 1. Germline lookup yields CDR1 LGHNT and CDR2 FRNRAP. CDR3 residues: CASGFGTSGRNEQFF. The DNA for the CDR3 is TGTGCTAGTGGTTTCGGGACTAGCGGGAGGAATGAGCAGTTCTTC.

The chain carries TRBV21-1 and TRBJ1-3; TRBD1, the table's D call, lacks a check against the DNA. TRBV21-1 is shown as a pseudogene. The CDR3 runs 17 residues. CDR3 coding DNA: TGTGCCAGCAGCAAAATAGATCGGGACAGTCCTGGAAACACCATATATTTT. Protein sequence: CASSKIDRDSPGNTIYF.

This chain connects TRBV11-3 to TRBJ2-5; TRBD2 aligns across 11 bases. CDR3 size: 16 residues. CDR1 is SGHNT and CDR2 is YENEEA in the germline V gene. The V and J ends lost 8 bases and 5 bases, in that order; junction bases with no gene match: 13. CDR3 DNA sequence: TGTGCCAGCGGACGGAAGCTAGCGGGGGGAAAGGAGACCCAGTACTTC. This sequence encodes CASGRKLAGGKETQYF. Complete variable domain (other parts from reference TRBV11-3 and TRBJ2-5): EAGVVQSPRYKIIEKKQPVAFWCNPISGHNTLYWYLQNLGQGPELLIRYENEEAVDDSQLPKDRFSAERLKGVDSTLKIQPAELGDSAVYLCASGRKLAGGKETQYFGPGTRLLVL.

The chain is built from TRBV7-2 and TRBJ2-1, with D maybe TRBD2 (7 bases). Germline loops: CDR1 SGHTA, CDR2 FQGNSA. This CDR3 spans 13 amino acids. V shed 4 bases and J shed 9 bases, with 13 bases lying between them. The CDR3 sequence is CASSSLRGGEQFF. In DNA form, the CDR3 reads TGTGCCAGCAGCTCCTTAAGGGGGGGTGAGCAGTTCTTC.

The chain carries TRBV7-2 and TRBJ1-5, with 8 positions matching TRBD1. J was trimmed by 5 bases and V by 3 bases; bases with no gene match: 6. The CDR3 spans 15 residues. CDR1 is SGHTA, CDR2 FQGNSA, per germline. CDR3 in amino acids: CASSFSPDRDQPQHF. The CDR3 bases are TGTGCCAGCAGCTTCTCCCCGGACAGGGATCAGCCCCAGCATTTT. The full variable domain, its missing parts supplied by reference TRBV7-2 and TRBJ1-5, is GAGVSQSPSNKVTEKGKDVELRCDPISGHTALYWYRQSLGQGLEFLIYFQGNSAPDKSGLPSDRFSAERTGGSVSTLTIQRTQQEDSAVYLCASSFSPDRDQPQHFGDGTRLSIL.

The chain couples TRBV5-1 to TRBJ1-2; D is perhaps TRBD1 (5 bases). Germline V gives CDR1 SGHRS, CDR2 YFSETQ. V lost 4 bases, J lost 4 bases, and 17 bases lay in between. There are 15 residues in the CDR3. CDR3 in amino acids: CASSASQVTPYGYTF. The CDR3 DNA reads as TGCGCCAGCAGCGCTTCACAGGTCACCCCCTATGGCTACACCTTC.